The rows below give T cell receptor beta chains drawn from one sample of a study of blood T cell repertoires in COVID-19. The table came from immunoSEQ multiplex PCR; TCRdb's copy has only in-frame clones and leaves some out. There are a few hundred thousand clones in the sample; approximately 84% occur only once, and 2.5% to 3% lies in the top ten. The source material was PBMCs or T cells enriched from blood (not recorded which). Source of these receptors: a woman in her 30s who had recovered from COVID-19. The CDR3 runs from the conserved cysteine through the conserved F or W. The D gene is left open where the match is weak. Clone size, where shown, is once, few, many, or a class for clones that have expanded.

abundance	d_gene	v_gene	j_gene	CDR3nt	CDR3aa
-	TRBD1	TRBV29-1	TRBJ1-2	TGCAGCACCGACAGGGCTGGCTACACCTTC	CSTDRAGYTF
-	TRBD2	TRBV5-1	TRBJ2-3	TGCGCCAGCAGCTTGGGGCTGGCTAGCGGAGCAGTAGATACGCAGTATTTT	CASSLGLASGAVDTQYF
-	TRBD1	TRBV27	TRBJ1-2	TGTGCCAGCAGCCCCCGGGACAGGGGTAATGGCTACACCTTC	CASSPRDRGNGYTF
-	-	TRBV30	TRBJ1-2	TGTGCCTGGAGCAGGGTGGGCTATGGCTACACCTTC	CAWSRVGYGYTF
-	-	TRBV4-1	TRBJ2-2	TGCGCCAGTAGAGAAGGGCGGGGAACCGGGGAGCTGTTTTTT	CASREGRGTGELFF
-	-	TRBV12-3/TRBV12-4	TRBJ1-1	TGTGCCTGTGCTCAGGGGCCTTATGAAGCTTTCTTT	CACAQGPYEAFF
-	-	TRBV27	TRBJ1-6	TGTGCCAGCAGTTCGCCGAACCTACAGGGTAGCAATTCACCCCTCCACTTT	CASSSPNLQGSNSPLHF
-	TRBD1	TRBV19	TRBJ2-2	TGTGCCAGCCGGACAGGGATCGCCGGGGAGCTGTTTTTT	CASRTGIAGELFF
few	TRBD2	TRBV3-1/TRBV3-2	TRBJ2-1	TGTGCCAGCAGCTTAGCCGGGACTAGCGGGCAGAGCTCCTACAATGAGCAGTTCTTC	CASSLAGTSGQSSYNEQFF
-	TRBD1	TRBV27	TRBJ2-1	TGTGCCAGCAGTTCTGTTACAGGGGGTGGCAATGAGCAGTTCTTC	CASSSVTGGGNEQFF
-	TRBD2	TRBV9	TRBJ2-7	TGTGCCAGCAGCGTAGGACTAGCTGGGGAGCAGTACTTC	CASSVGLAGEQYF
-	-	TRBV2	TRBJ2-1	TGTGCCAGCAGTCTAAAAATTGAGTTTGAGCAGTTCTTC	CASSLKIEFEQFF
-	TRBD1	TRBV27	TRBJ1-2	TGTGCCAGCAGCGCCGGGACAGGGGCTGGATATGGCTACACCTTC	CASSAGTGAGYGYTF
-	-	TRBV11-2	TRBJ1-1	TGTGCCAGCAGCTTGTCCAGGAACACTGAAGCTTTCTTT	CASSLSRNTEAFF
-	-	TRBV5-6	TRBJ2-7	TGTGCCAGCAGCTTGGGGAGTAGTTACGAGCAGTACTTC	CASSLGSSYEQYF
-	-	TRBV2	TRBJ1-1	TGTGCCAGCAGTAGTGGCATATTCTCCACTGAAGCTTTCTTT	CASSSGIFSTEAFF
-	-	TRBV5-4	TRBJ1-4	TGTGCCAGCAGCCTTCAGGGGTGGGATGAAAAACTGTTTTTT	CASSLQGWDEKLFF
-	-	TRBV5-1	TRBJ1-1	TGCGCCAGCAGCTTGGGAGGGGGCACTGAAGCTTTCTTT	CASSLGGGTEAFF
-	-	TRBV19	TRBJ1-1	TGTGCCAGTAGTATGTATTCCGTGAACACTGAAGCTTTCTTT	CASSMYSVNTEAFF
-	-	TRBV27	TRBJ1-1	TGTGCCAGCGCGCTCAGGGGTATGAACACTGAAGCTTTCTTT	CASALRGMNTEAFF
-	-	TRBV28	TRBJ2-7	TGTGCCAGCAGTCCCATTCCGGGTACCTCCCACTCCTACGAGCAGTACTTC	CASSPIPGTSHSYEQYF
-	TRBD2	TRBV10-2	TRBJ2-2	TGCGCCAGCAGTACCCTCGGGACTAGCGGCGACACCGGGGAGCTGTTTTTT	CASSTLGTSGDTGELFF
-	-	TRBV6-6	TRBJ2-2	TGTGCCAGCATTGGGACACCCACGACCGGGGAGCTGTTTTTT	CASIGTPTTGELFF
-	TRBD2	TRBV30	TRBJ2-3	TGTGCCTGGAGTGTATATAGCGGGGGGGTCACAGATACGCAGTATTTT	CAWSVYSGGVTDTQYF
-	TRBD2	TRBV28	TRBJ2-7	TGTGCCAGCAGTTTATTTGGGAGCGGGGAGTACGAGCAGTACTTC	CASSLFGSGEYEQYF
once	TRBD1	TRBV5-1	TRBJ1-2	TGCGCCAGCAGCTTGGGACCGACAGGGGGCTTGGATGTGGGTGGCTACACCTTC	CASSLGPTGGLDVGGYTF
-	TRBD1	TRBV3-1/TRBV3-2	TRBJ1-2	TGTGCCAGCAGCCATAACACCGGGACAGGGTATGCTAACTATGGCTACACCTTC	CASSHNTGTGYANYGYTF
-	-	TRBV11-2	TRBJ2-7	TGTGCCAGCAGCTTAGACAGGGGAATCTACGAGCAGTACTTC	CASSLDRGIYEQYF
-	-	TRBV28	TRBJ2-3	TGTGCCAGCACCCTCACTCCCCAAACCCCCACAGATACGCAGTATTTT	CASTLTPQTPTDTQYF
-	-	TRBV5-8	TRBJ1-5	TGTGCCAGCATCCCCGGGACATTGAGTTTTAGCAATCAGCCCCAGCATTTT	CASIPGTLSFSNQPQHF
-	-	TRBV19	TRBJ1-2	TGTGCCAGTAGTATTCTTCGGGACACACAAAACTATGGCTACACCTTC	CASSILRDTQNYGYTF
-	-	TRBV30	TRBJ2-1	TGTGCCTGGAGTGCTTTGGGGAGGATGTTCTTC	CAWSALGRMFF
-	-	TRBV7-9	TRBJ1-1	TGTGCCAGCAGCTTGGTGCAGGGTGAAGCTTTCTTT	CASSLVQGEAFF
-	-	TRBV5-1	TRBJ2-3	TGCGCCAGCAGCTTGAGTCTTACTAGCACAGATACGCAGTATTTT	CASSLSLTSTDTQYF
-	-	TRBV6-5	TRBJ2-7	TGTGCCAGCAGCCCGGTGGGGGGCTCCTACGAGCAGTACTTC	CASSPVGGSYEQYF
-	TRBD1	TRBV6-5	TRBJ1-2	TGTGCCAGCAGTACAACCGGGACAGCGTATGGCTACACCTTC	CASSTTGTAYGYTF
-	-	TRBV19	TRBJ1-1	TGTGCCAGTAGTGGTCAGGGTTCTTACACTGAAGCTTTCTTT	CASSGQGSYTEAFF
-	-	TRBV28	TRBJ2-7	TGTGCCAGCAGATCCCCGGGACGAACAGGGGAGCAGTACTTC	CASRSPGRTGEQYF
-	TRBD2	TRBV6-5	TRBJ2-3	TGTGCCAGCTATAGCGGGGGGGCGGGAGATACGCAGTATTTT	CASYSGGAGDTQYF
once	-	TRBV19	TRBJ2-7	TGTGCCAGTAGTATGCGGGGCTTCTCCTACGAGCAGTACTTC	CASSMRGFSYEQYF
-	-	TRBV9	TRBJ2-2	TGTGCCAGCAGCGAGGGTAGCGGCTTTACCGGGGAGCTGTTTTTT	CASSEGSGFTGELFF
-	TRBD2	TRBV10-1	TRBJ2-2	TGCGCCAGCAGTGAGTCGTATGCGGGGGGGAACACCGGGGAGCTGTTTTTT	CASSESYAGGNTGELFF
-	TRBD2	TRBV16	TRBJ2-1	TGTGCCAGCAGCCCCGGGGCGGCTAGCGGGAGCGGGGGCTCCTACAATGAGCAGTTCTTC	CASSPGAASGSGGSYNEQFF
-	-	TRBV6-5	TRBJ2-7	TGTGCCAGCAGTCCGGAGGGGGAGCAGTACTTC	CASSPEGEQYF
-	TRBD1	TRBV9	TRBJ1-6	TGTGCCAGCTGTGGCCCAGGGGGGACACCCCTCCACTTT	CASCGPGGTPLHF
-	TRBD1	TRBV7-2	TRBJ2-5	TGTGCCAGCAGCTGGGACAGGGGGAGAGAGACCCAGTACTTC	CASSWDRGRETQYF
-	-	TRBV12-5	TRBJ1-5	TGTGCTAGTGCCCTGGAGGGCAATCAGCCCCAGCATTTT	CASALEGNQPQHF
-	-	TRBV2	TRBJ1-5	TGTGCCAGCAGGGACAGTGATCAGCCCCAGCATTTT	CASRDSDQPQHF
-	-	TRBV18	TRBJ2-7	TGTGCCAGCTCACCAGTCGTCCGCGAGCAGTACTTC	CASSPVVREQYF
-	TRBD1	TRBV4-1	TRBJ2-7	TGCGCCAGCAGCCAAAACATGGGACAGGGAGGTGAGCAGTACTTC	CASSQNMGQGGEQYF
-	TRBD1	TRBV2	TRBJ1-2	TGTGCCAGCAGGGATACTCCGGGACAGGGACGTGGCTACACCTTC	CASRDTPGQGRGYTF
-	TRBD2	TRBV7-9	TRBJ2-1	TGTGCCAGCAGCCCCAAGGGCCAGCGACTAGCGGGGGACAATGAGCAGTTCTTC	CASSPKGQRLAGDNEQFF
-	-	TRBV7-2	TRBJ1-2	TGTGCCAGCAGCCAGGGGATCGACTATGGCTACACCTTC	CASSQGIDYGYTF
-	TRBD2	TRBV7-3	TRBJ2-3	TGTGCCAGCAGCTTAATGATGGCGGGGGGTGGAGATACGCAGTATTTT	CASSLMMAGGGDTQYF
few	TRBD1	TRBV4-1	TRBJ2-2	TGCGCCAGCAGCCAAGGGGACAGGGGCGCCGGGGAGCTGTTTTTT	CASSQGDRGAGELFF